This is a list of T cell receptor beta chains from one sample in a study of OX40 agonist ivuxolimab in advanced cancers. Using immunoSEQ multiplex PCR, the repertoire was profiled, and TCRdb retains in-frame clones only, with some absent. The repertoire consists of around 60,000 clones, with approximately 86% occurring once and the leading ten covering roughly 17%. Sequences were derived from CD4+ or CD8+ T cells sorted from blood, sampled in a trial of the OX40 agonist ivuxolimab. These receptors came from an adult with an advanced solid tumor such as melanoma, head and neck, liver or kidney cancer. The CDR3 runs from the conserved cysteine through the conserved F or W. D genes are given only for firm matches. Not all rows give a size; the values are once, few, many and, for expanded clones, a class.

TRBV11-2	TRBJ1-6	15	TRBD1	-	TGTGCCAGCAGCTTATACAGGGGGGCTAATTCACCCCTCCACTTT	CASSLYRGANSPLHF
TRBV5-4	TRBJ2-2	17	-	once	TGTGCCAGCAGCCAAGCGTCGTGGGAGAGGGACACCGGGGAGCTGTTTTTT	CASSQASWERDTGELFF
TRBV5-1	TRBJ1-6	15	TRBD1	-	TGCGCCAGCAGCTTGGGTCAGGGGGCAAATTCACCCCTCCACTTT	CASSLGQGANSPLHF
TRBV11-2	TRBJ1-4	16	TRBD1	once	TGTGCCAGCAGCTGGGACAGGGGAATAACTAATGAAAAACTGTTTTTT	CASSWDRGITNEKLFF
TRBV28	TRBJ1-1	15	-	-	TGTGCCAGCAGTTTAATAGGACAGATGAACACTGAAGCTTTCTTT	CASSLIGQMNTEAFF
TRBV6-6	TRBJ2-3	13	-	-	TGTGCCAGCAGTTACTCGATGGCGAATACGCAGTATTTT	CASSYSMANTQYF
TRBV7-8	TRBJ1-2	14	-	many	TGTGCCAGCAGCTTAGTAGCCCGAGGGTATGGCTACACCTTC	CASSLVARGYGYTF
TRBV9	TRBJ2-1	14	-	-	TGTGCCAGCTCCCTCGGCCTTTCCTACAATGAGCAGTTCTTC	CASSLGLSYNEQFF
TRBV5-1	TRBJ2-5	16	-	-	TGCGCCAGCAGCTTGGGGGCACTCCAAACCCAAGAGACCCAGTACTTC	CASSLGALQTQETQYF
TRBV14	TRBJ2-1	13	-	-	TGTGCCAGCAGCCCAAGCTCCTACAATGAGCAGTTCTTC	CASSPSSYNEQFF
TRBV27	TRBJ2-1	15	TRBD2	-	TGTGCCAGCAGTTTAGGTAGCGGGAGGGCCAATGAGCAGTTCTTC	CASSLGSGRANEQFF
TRBV29-1	TRBJ1-1	13	-	-	TGCAGCGTTGACGTCACTCAAAACACTGAAGCTTTCTTT	CSVDVTQNTEAFF
TRBV5-1	TRBJ1-1	13	-	-	TGCGCCAGCAGCTGGGGGGGTTACGACGGGACTTTCTTT	CASSWGGYDGTFF
TRBV13	TRBJ2-5	14	-	-	TGTGCCAGCAGCTTTCGTGGGGACGTGGAGACCCAGTACTTC	CASSFRGDVETQYF
TRBV5-5	TRBJ1-2	15	TRBD1	-	TGTGCCAGCAGCGGATACCCGGGACAGGACTATGGCTACACCTTC	CASSGYPGQDYGYTF
TRBV18	TRBJ2-7	15	TRBD1	-	TGTGCCAGCTCACCACCGCTGACAGGGATTTACGAGCAGTACTTC	CASSPPLTGIYEQYF
TRBV5-1	TRBJ2-3	14	TRBD2	-	TGCGCCAGTCAACTAGCGGGAGAAACAGATACGCAGTATTTT	CASQLAGETDTQYF
TRBV15	TRBJ2-7	14	-	few	TGTGCCACCAGCAGAGTTGGGAAGAGCTACGAGCAGTACTTC	CATSRVGKSYEQYF
TRBV7-6	TRBJ2-2	12	-	-	TGTGCCAGCAGCTTACCCCCCGGGGAGCTGTTTTTT	CASSLPPGELFF
TRBV5-4	TRBJ1-2	15	-	-	TGTGCCAGCAGCTCGGTCGAGGGCAAAGACTATGGCTACACCTTC	CASSSVEGKDYGYTF
TRBV4-1	TRBJ2-2	18	-	-	TGCGCCAGCAGCCAAGACGGGGGCCGCTTAACAGGGACCGGGGAGCTGTTTTTT	CASSQDGGRLTGTGELFF
TRBV25-1	TRBJ1-6	16	-	-	TGTGCCAGCAGTGAATATAGTTTCGCAGGAAATTCACCCCTCCACTTT	CASSEYSFAGNSPLHF
TRBV7-2	TRBJ1-2	12	-	-	TGTGCCAGCAGCTCCCCAGGTTATGGCTACACCTTC	CASSSPGYGYTF
TRBV29-1	TRBJ2-1	14	-	-	TGCAGCTGCTCTAGCGGAGGGGGTCCCAATGAGCAGTTCTTC	CSCSSGGGPNEQFF
TRBV27	TRBJ2-7	15	-	-	TGTGCCAGCAGTCTTCGACAGGTTTACCCCTACGAGCAGTACTTC	CASSLRQVYPYEQYF
TRBV28	TRBJ2-1	13	-	-	TGTGCCAGCAGTTTAATTGTCTACAATGAGCAGTTCTTC	CASSLIVYNEQFF
TRBV5-1	TRBJ2-1	14	TRBD1	-	TGCGCCAGCAGCTTACCAGGGGGATACAATGAGCAGTTCTTC	CASSLPGGYNEQFF
TRBV2	TRBJ2-7	18	-	-	TGTGCCAGCAGTGAACTAGAGGCCGACGAAGGCCAAGACTACGAGCAGTACTTC	CASSELEADEGQDYEQYF
TRBV7-6	TRBJ1-4	17	-	once	TGTGCCAGCAGCCAAACCCCTCGGGGAGAGGGGAATGAAAAACTGTTTTTT	CASSQTPRGEGNEKLFF
TRBV5-1	TRBJ2-3	13	-	-	TGCGCCAGCAGCCCCGGATGGGCAGATACGCAGTATTTT	CASSPGWADTQYF
TRBV19	TRBJ1-5	15	TRBD1	-	TGTGCCAGTAGTAGGGGACAGCCCGTGGATCAGCCCCAGCATTTT	CASSRGQPVDQPQHF
TRBV6-6	TRBJ1-5	11	-	-	TGTGCCAGCAGTCAGGATCAGCCCCAGCATTTT	CASSQDQPQHF
TRBV7-3	TRBJ1-1	13	TRBD1	once	TGTGCCAGCAGCGGGGACAGACACACTGAAGCTTTCTTT	CASSGDRHTEAFF
TRBV28	TRBJ2-2	12	-	-	TGTGCCAGCAGGTCAAACACCGGGGAGCTGTTTTTT	CASRSNTGELFF
TRBV4-1	TRBJ2-3	16	TRBD1	-	TGCGCCAGCAGCATCCAACAGGGGGTGGCGGGGAATACGCAGTATTTT	CASSIQQGVAGNTQYF
TRBV18	TRBJ2-5	14	-	-	TGTGCCAGCTCACAGGACTCGTACCAAGAGACCCAGTACTTC	CASSQDSYQETQYF
TRBV7-3	TRBJ2-2	15	-	-	TGTGCCAGCAGCTCAGACAGCCGGAAAGGCGGGGAGCTGTTTTTT	CASSSDSRKGGELFF
TRBV18	TRBJ1-6	14	-	-	TGTGCCAGCTCACTAGGGCCCAGGGACTCACCCCTCCACTTT	CASSLGPRDSPLHF
TRBV7-3	TRBJ2-5	14	TRBD1	-	TGTGCCAGCAGCCCAGGGGGAATCCAAGAGACCCAGTACTTC	CASSPGGIQETQYF
TRBV18	TRBJ1-1	13	-	-	TGTGCCAGCTCAGCGGTATCGAACACTGAAGCTTTCTTT	CASSAVSNTEAFF
TRBV4-1	TRBJ1-3	14	-	-	TGCGCCAGCAGCCAGGTGGGGGTCGGAAACACCATATATTTT	CASSQVGVGNTIYF
TRBV4-1	TRBJ2-5	16	-	few	TGCGCCAGCAGCCAAGTTTCCCAGGGGATGCGAGAGACCCAGTACTTC	CASSQVSQGMRETQYF
TRBV30	TRBJ1-1	15	-	once	TGTGCCTGGAGTGTACAAACAGGGCTTTCCTTCGAAGCTTTCTTT	CAWSVQTGLSFEAFF
TRBV2	TRBJ2-1	14	TRBD2	-	TGTGCCAGCATGGCAGCGGGAGGCAGGAATGAGCAGTTCTTC	CASMAAGGRNEQFF
TRBV9	TRBJ2-3	16	-	-	TGTGCCAGCAGCCCTCGGTGGGGCAGCAACACAGATACGCAGTATTTT	CASSPRWGSNTDTQYF
TRBV4-2	TRBJ1-2	13	-	-	TGTGCCAGCAGCTTAGGCCAGGGGAATGGCTACACCTTC	CASSLGQGNGYTF